This T cell receptor beta chain appears in the sequencing data of a study of T-cell reconstitution after alpha-beta-depleted transplantation in children. Unique molecular identifiers were used to barcode this TCRbeta library. One entry per CDR3 protein, called by TCRdb with MiXCR from the PCR reads. The top ten hold roughly 5.5% of the sample, which has 400,000 to 500,000 distinct CDR3 sequences, about a tenth seen once. This CDR3 comprises 16 residues. CDR1 is ENHRY, CDR2 SYGVKD, per germline. V was pared by 5 bases and J by 5 bases, with 9 bases of the junction left unmatched. This receptor was taken from a human donor who donated a stem cell graft to a child with acute myeloid leukemia. This chain links TRBV10-3 with TRBJ2-7; 13 bases match TRBD2. Specimen: PBMCs from the stem cell graft donor, collected from the stem cell graft. The chain's CDR3 is CAISRTGTSGTDEQYF. The CDR3 DNA reads TGTGCCATCAGTAGAACCGGGACTAGCGGGACCGACGAGCAGTACTTC.